Described below is a single TCR beta chain sequence and its context. Antigen: not known. CDR1 MGHDK and CDR2 SYGVNS come from the germline V gene. V lost 3 bases and J lost 5, with 16 bases in between. The CDR3 totals 15 residues. The sample belongs to a study of radiotherapy plus CTLA-4 blockade in lung cancer. Regarding the study as a whole: Tumor-derived TCR clones expanded in blood after radiotherapy plus ipilimumab.

Measured with immunoSEQ multiplex PCR; TCRdb has only the in-frame clones, and not every one. The sample has 12,000 to 15,000 clones, around 70% seen once; the top ten hold about 48%. The rearrangement uses TRBV25-1 and TRBJ2-5; a weak D match, TRBD2 (6 bases). The clonotype comes from a human donor with non-small cell lung cancer whose response to radiotherapy plus ipilimumab could not be evaluated. This sample comprised peripheral blood, obtained from a patient treated with radiotherapy plus ipilimumab. The CDR3 protein is CASSDTAGPGETQYF. The CDR3 nucleotides read TGTGCCAGCAGTGATACCGCGGGGCCGGGGGAGACCCAGTACTTC.